Listed below are T cell receptor beta chains from one sample, sequenced in a study of early T cells in non-severe SARS-CoV-2 infection. TCRdb redid the calling of the 5' RACE reads with MiXCR, one entry per CDR3 protein. This table has around 29,000 distinct CDR3 sequences, over 8.5% appearing once. The sequencing sample was made of whole blood. These receptors all come from an adult who was a healthcare worker with PCR-confirmed SARS-CoV-2 infection or an uninfected control (not recorded which). Each CDR3 is given with its conserved first and last residue. The D gene is left open where the match is weak. Part of the rows lack a size; the others show once, few, many or a class for expanded clones.

V	size	J	D	DNA	CDR3
TRBV7-2	few	TRBJ2-3	NA	TGTGCCAGCAGTGGTGGGTTGGGAACGCAGTATTTT	CASSGGLGTQYF
TRBV7-9	many	TRBJ1-1	NA	TGTGCCAGCAGCCGAAATTTGGGCTCGGGACACTCGACTGAAGCTTTCTTT	CASSRNLGSGHSTEAFF
TRBV4-1	NA	TRBJ1-3	NA	TGCGCCAGCAGCCAAGGGGTGACCCGCTCTGGAAACACCATATATTTT	CASSQGVTRSGNTIYF
TRBV25-1	many	TRBJ2-1	TRBD2	TGTGCCAGCAGTGATCAACGGGGGGGCTCCTACAATGAGCAGTTCTTC	CASSDQRGGSYNEQFF
TRBV30	many	TRBJ2-1	TRBD1	TGTGCCTGGAGTGGGACAGGGGTATACAATGAGCAGTTCTTC	CAWSGTGVYNEQFF
TRBV7-2	many	TRBJ1-5	TRBD1	TGTGCCAGCAGCTTAGAAACAGGGGGCATTCAGCCCCAGCATTTT	CASSLETGGIQPQHF
TRBV2	many	TRBJ1-2	NA	TGTGCCAGCAGTGAGAAGGGTGCTGATGGCTACACCTTC	CASSEKGADGYTF
TRBV5-4	many	TRBJ1-1	NA	TGTGCCAGCTTCTTTTTTACAGGTGCGAACACTGAAGCTTTCTTT	CASFFFTGANTEAFF
TRBV4-2	few	TRBJ1-5	NA	TGTGCCAGCAGCCGGGAAAGCCGGGCCCAGCCCCAGCATTTT	CASSRESRAQPQHF
TRBV29-1	NA	TRBJ1-1	NA	TGCAGCGCCCGTACGGGGACTGAAGCTTTCTTT	CSARTGTEAFF
TRBV7-6	many	TRBJ2-3	TRBD2	TGTGCCAGCAGCTGGATGGGACTAGCGGTCACAGATACGCAGTATTTT	CASSWMGLAVTDTQYF
TRBV6-5	many	TRBJ1-2	NA	TGTGCCAGCAATCCCTCCGGTTACTATGGCTACACCTTC	CASNPSGYYGYTF
TRBV3-1	NA	TRBJ1-1	TRBD1	TGTGCCAGCAGCAACCGAGGGGGCAGTGAAGCTTTCTTT	CASSNRGGSEAFF
TRBV29-1	many	TRBJ2-1	NA	TGCAGCGTTGACCAAGGTGGTTGGTTCTTC	CSVDQGGWFF
TRBV15	many	TRBJ1-2	TRBD1	TGTGCCACCAGCAGACAGGGGGCAGGTATTGGCTACACCTTC	CATSRQGAGIGYTF
TRBV9	many	TRBJ1-5	NA	TGTGCCAGCAGCGTAGAGGCCGGCCTGCCCCAGCATTTT	CASSVEAGLPQHF
TRBV6-4	many	TRBJ2-7	NA	TGTGCCAGCAGTACAGGACTCATGGGCCCCTACGAGCAGTACTTC	CASSTGLMGPYEQYF
TRBV4-1	many	TRBJ2-1	NA	TGCGCCAGCAGCCAAGAACAGGTCGATGAGCAGTTCTTC	CASSQEQVDEQFF
TRBV2	many	TRBJ1-2	NA	TGTGCCAGCAGTGCCGGCGGGGTTGGGCATGGCTACACCTTC	CASSAGGVGHGYTF
TRBV7-2	many	TRBJ2-7	NA	TGTGCCAGCAGCTTTATGGGGTTTTCCTACGAGCAGTACTTC	CASSFMGFSYEQYF
TRBV25-1	few	TRBJ2-1	NA	TGTGCCAGCAGTGCGGGACTTTACAATGAGCAGTTCTTC	CASSAGLYNEQFF
TRBV6-2/TRBV6-3	many	TRBJ2-3	NA	TGTGCCAGCAGCTCTAGTTTTGCAGATACGCAGTATTTT	CASSSSFADTQYF
TRBV7-3	few	TRBJ2-3	NA	TGTGCCAGCAGCTCACCCGCCGGCGCGGAAGATACGCAGTATTTT	CASSSPAGAEDTQYF
TRBV5-1	many	TRBJ2-7	NA	TGCGCCAGCAGCTTAGCCGGGACCGACGCCTACGAGCAGTACTTC	CASSLAGTDAYEQYF
TRBV28	few	TRBJ1-4	NA	TGTGCCAGCAGTTGGGCGTCAACTAATGAAAAACTGTTTTTT	CASSWASTNEKLFF
TRBV9	many	TRBJ1-4	NA	TGTGCCAGCAGCGTAGGGTCCGGAATCGGCGAAAAACTGTTTTTT	CASSVGSGIGEKLFF
TRBV4-3	NA	TRBJ2-1	NA	TGCGCCAGCAGCCAAGAGGGCGGCAATGAGCAGTTCTTC	CASSQEGGNEQFF
TRBV25-1	many	TRBJ2-5	NA	TGTGCCAGCAGTGAATCAGGGCAGGGGATTCTAGAGACCCAGTACTTC	CASSESGQGILETQYF
TRBV7-2	many	TRBJ2-2	NA	TGTGCCAGCAGCTTAGTTAGGAACACCGGGGAGCTGTTTTTT	CASSLVRNTGELFF
TRBV20-1	many	TRBJ2-1	TRBD2	TGCAGTGGACTAGCGGGGGGACTCAATGAGCAGTTCTTC	CSGLAGGLNEQFF
TRBV20-1	many	TRBJ2-5	NA	TGCAGTGCTAGAGAGGCGGGACGGGCCCAAGAGACCCAGTACTTC	CSAREAGRAQETQYF
TRBV9	few	TRBJ1-4	NA	TGTGCCAGCAGGGGGGACGGCAATGAAAAACTGTTTTTT	CASRGDGNEKLFF
TRBV5-1	many	TRBJ2-3	TRBD1	TGCGCCAGCAGCTCAACGACAGGGCCAGATACGCAGTATTTT	CASSSTTGPDTQYF
TRBV5-4	many	TRBJ2-1	NA	TGTGCCAGCAGCTTGCCCCCGGGGTCGGGGAATGAGCAGTTCTTC	CASSLPPGSGNEQFF
TRBV7-8	NA	TRBJ1-1	TRBD1	TGTGCCAGCAGCTTAGCGCGGGACAGGGGTTTTATGAACACTGAAGCTTTCTTT	CASSLARDRGFMNTEAFF
TRBV7-2	many	TRBJ2-3	NA	TGTGCCAGCAGCCTCAAGGATACGCAGTATTTT	CASSLKDTQYF
TRBV4-1	few	TRBJ1-5	NA	TGCGCCAGCAGCCACACTAGCAATCAGCCCCAGCATTTT	CASSHTSNQPQHF
TRBV18	many	TRBJ1-6	NA	TGTGCCAGCTCAAGGGCGACAGGCCGTGATTCACCCCTCCACTTT	CASSRATGRDSPLHF
TRBV7-9	few	TRBJ2-7	NA	TGTGCCAGCAGCCCTACCCCCCTCGGGGAGCAGTACTTC	CASSPTPLGEQYF
TRBV7-9	medium-sized	TRBJ2-1	NA	TGTGCCAGCAGCCCCGGAAGTAATGAGCAGTTCTTC	CASSPGSNEQFF
TRBV24-1	NA	TRBJ1-2	NA	TGTGCCACGATGGGAGGGATAGACTATGGCTACACCTTC	CATMGGIDYGYTF
TRBV4-1	NA	TRBJ2-1	TRBD2	TGCGCCAGCAGCCAACTGACTAGCGGGGGCAATGAGCAGTTCTTC	CASSQLTSGGNEQFF
TRBV10-3	few	TRBJ1-2	TRBD1	TGTGCCATCAATCCTCTTGTTGACAAATGGACCCAACGACCAGGACAGGAGATAAACTATGGCTACACCTTC	CAINPLVDKWTQRPGQEINYGYTF
TRBV5-4	many	TRBJ1-1	NA	TGTGCCAGCAGCTTGGACCGGACTGAAGCTTTCTTT	CASSLDRTEAFF
TRBV29-1	many	TRBJ2-2	NA	TGCAGCGGAAGTTACACGAACACCGGGGAGCTGTTTTTT	CSGSYTNTGELFF
TRBV30	many	TRBJ2-7	NA	TGTGCCTGGAGTACCCCGGGGTTCAGGGCGGGCGAGCAGTACTTC	CAWSTPGFRAGEQYF
TRBV10-3	many	TRBJ2-3	NA	TGTGCCATCAGTGAGTCCCGAGCGGCGATTACGCAGTATTTT	CAISESRAAITQYF